The 2 T cell receptor beta chains below were found in one sample sequenced in a study of cytomegalovirus exposure and HLA in healthy donors. PCR amplification relied on 60 Vbeta primers (plus 13 Jbeta primers). Clones were sequenced by immunoSEQ multiplex PCR, and TCRdb holds only the in-frame ones, with some missing. The sample lists 150,000 to 200,000 clones, approximately 88% occurring once. Specimen: PBMCs. Source of these receptors: a boy aged 5-17 years in good health and CMV-seronegative.

This clone was found once. One junction end disagrees with the germline gene, perhaps due to a read error. The CDR3 spells CSSSFPGEQFF. CDR3 in DNA: TGTTCCAGCAGCTTTCCGGGAGAGCAGTTCTTC. The V gene is TRBV7-9, the J gene TRBJ2-1, with D possibly being TRBD2 (5 bases). The CDR3 loop spans 11 amino acids. Germline assignment: CDR1 SEHNR and CDR2 FQNEAQ (reference sequence). Based on the CDR3 plus reference TRBV7-9 and TRBJ2-1, the full variable domain is DTGVSQNPRHKITKRGQNVTFRCDPISEHNRLYWYRQTLGQGPEFLTYFQNEAQLEKSRLLSDRFSAERPKGSFSTLEIQRTEQGDSAMYLCSSSFPGEQFFGPGTRLTVL.

The chain is built from TRBV29-1 and TRBJ2-1; TRBD1 is a possible D gene (6 bases). V lost 6 bases, J lost 6 bases, and 12 bases lay in between. Looked up from germline, CDR1 is SQVTM and CDR2 is ANQGSEA. The CDR3 loop spans 12 amino acids. The CDR3 loop is CSVRGQVNEQFF. For the CDR3, the DNA is TGCAGCGTCCGGGGACAAGTCAATGAGCAGTTCTTC.